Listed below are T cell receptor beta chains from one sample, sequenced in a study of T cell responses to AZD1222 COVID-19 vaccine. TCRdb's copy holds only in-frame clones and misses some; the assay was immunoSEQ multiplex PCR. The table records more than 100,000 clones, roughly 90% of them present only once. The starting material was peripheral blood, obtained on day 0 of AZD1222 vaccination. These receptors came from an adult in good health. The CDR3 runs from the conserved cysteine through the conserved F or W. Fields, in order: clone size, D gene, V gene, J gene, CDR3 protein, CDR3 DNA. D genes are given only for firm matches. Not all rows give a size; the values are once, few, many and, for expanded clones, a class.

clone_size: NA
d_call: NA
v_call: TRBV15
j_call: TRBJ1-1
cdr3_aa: CATSARTAVEVAFF
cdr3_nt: TGTGCCACCAGCGCCCGGACTGCAGTCGAGGTAGCTTTCTTT

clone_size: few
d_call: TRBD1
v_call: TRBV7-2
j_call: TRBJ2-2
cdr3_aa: CASSSGGYTGELFF
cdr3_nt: TGTGCCAGCAGCTCAGGGGGCTACACCGGGGAGCTGTTTTTT

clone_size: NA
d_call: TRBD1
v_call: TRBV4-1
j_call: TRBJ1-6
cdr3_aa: CASSQEQGNNSPLHF
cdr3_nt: TGCGCCAGCAGCCAAGAACAGGGGAATAATTCACCCCTCCACTTT

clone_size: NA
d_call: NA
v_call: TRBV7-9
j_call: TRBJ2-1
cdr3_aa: CASSLARQWGQRHNEQFF
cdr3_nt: TGTGCCAGCAGCTTAGCCCGCCAGTGGGGACAAAGGCATAATGAGCAGTTCTTC

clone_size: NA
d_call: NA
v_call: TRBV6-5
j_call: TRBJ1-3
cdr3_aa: CASSYSGGLAGNTIYF
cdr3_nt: TGTGCCAGCAGTTACTCTGGGGGGCTGGCTGGAAACACCATATATTTT

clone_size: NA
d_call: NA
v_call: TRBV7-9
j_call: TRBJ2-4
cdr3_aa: CASSLGGGLAKNIQYF
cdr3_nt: TGTGCCAGCAGCTTAGGAGGGGGTCTAGCCAAAAACATTCAGTACTTC

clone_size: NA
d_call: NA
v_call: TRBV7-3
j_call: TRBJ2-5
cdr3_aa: CASSLTPPATRQSETQYF
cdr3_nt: TGTGCCAGCAGCTTAACGCCCCCAGCCACGAGACAGTCAGAGACCCAGTACTTC

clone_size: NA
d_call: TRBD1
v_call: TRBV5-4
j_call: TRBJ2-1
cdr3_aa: CASSQDREFEQFF
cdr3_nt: TGTGCCAGCAGCCAGGACAGGGAGTTTGAGCAGTTCTTC

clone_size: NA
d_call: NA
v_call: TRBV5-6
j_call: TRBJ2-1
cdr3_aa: CASRRTTGGLSYNEQFF
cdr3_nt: TGTGCCAGCAGAAGAACCACAGGAGGCCTTTCCTACAATGAGCAGTTCTTC

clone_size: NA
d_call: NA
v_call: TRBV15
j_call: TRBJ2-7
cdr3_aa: CATSRDHGRYEQYF
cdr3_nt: TGTGCCACCAGCAGAGATCATGGCCGGTACGAGCAGTACTTC

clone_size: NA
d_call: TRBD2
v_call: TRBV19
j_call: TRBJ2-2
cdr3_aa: CASSRGGGDTGELFF
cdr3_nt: TGTGCCAGTAGTAGGGGCGGGGGAGACACCGGGGAGCTGTTTTTT

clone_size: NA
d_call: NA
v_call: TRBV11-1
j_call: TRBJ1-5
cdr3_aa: CASPHSSYQPQHF
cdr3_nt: TGTGCCAGCCCGCACAGTTCATATCAGCCCCAGCATTTT

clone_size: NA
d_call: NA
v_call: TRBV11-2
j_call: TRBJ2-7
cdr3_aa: CASSSGAVSYEQYF
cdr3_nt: TGTGCCAGCAGCTCTGGGGCGGTCTCCTACGAGCAGTACTTC

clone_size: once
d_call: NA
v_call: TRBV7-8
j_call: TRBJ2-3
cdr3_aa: CASSLRRRTSSTDTQYF
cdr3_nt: TGTGCCAGCAGCTTACGGAGGAGAACTAGTTCCACAGATACGCAGTATTTT

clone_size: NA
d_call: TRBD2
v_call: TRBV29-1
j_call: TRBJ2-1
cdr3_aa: CSVAPRLAGDNEQFF
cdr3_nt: TGCAGCGTAGCCCCCCGACTAGCTGGGGACAATGAGCAGTTCTTC

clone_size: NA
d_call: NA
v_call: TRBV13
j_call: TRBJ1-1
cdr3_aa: CASSLVDTEAFF
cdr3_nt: TGTGCCAGCAGCTTAGTTGACACTGAAGCTTTCTTT

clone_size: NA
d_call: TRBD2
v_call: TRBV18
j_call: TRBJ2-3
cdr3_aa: CASSPRGLSTDTQYF
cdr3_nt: TGTGCCAGCTCACCAAGGGGACTATCCACAGATACGCAGTATTTT

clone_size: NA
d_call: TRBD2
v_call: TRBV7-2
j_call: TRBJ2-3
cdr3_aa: CASSQLAGGLTDTQYF
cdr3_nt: TGTGCCAGCAGCCAACTAGCGGGAGGCCTCACAGATACGCAGTATTTT

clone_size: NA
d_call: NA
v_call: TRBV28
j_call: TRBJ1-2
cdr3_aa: CASTTRTAYGYTF
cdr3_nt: TGTGCCAGCACCACACGGACGGCCTATGGCTACACCTTC

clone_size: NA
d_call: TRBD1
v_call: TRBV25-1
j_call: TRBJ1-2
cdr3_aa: CASSRTGGDYGYTF
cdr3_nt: TGTGCCAGCAGTAGGACAGGGGGTGACTATGGCTACACCTTC

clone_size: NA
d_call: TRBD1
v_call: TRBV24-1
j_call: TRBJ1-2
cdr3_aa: CATSAMDRVVGYTF
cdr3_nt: TGTGCCACCAGTGCCATGGACAGGGTAGTTGGCTACACCTTC

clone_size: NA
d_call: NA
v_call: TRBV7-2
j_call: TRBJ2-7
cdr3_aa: CASSLVREYEQYF
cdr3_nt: TGTGCCAGCAGCTTGGTCAGGGAATACGAGCAGTACTTC

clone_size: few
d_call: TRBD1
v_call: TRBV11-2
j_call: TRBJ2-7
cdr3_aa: CASSLGDRLAEQYF
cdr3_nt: TGTGCCAGCAGCTTAGGGGACAGGTTAGCCGAGCAGTACTTC

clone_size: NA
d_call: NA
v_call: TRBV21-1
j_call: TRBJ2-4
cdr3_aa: CASSRTMGVAKNIQYF
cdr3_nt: TGTGCCAGCAGCCGAACTATGGGGGTAGCCAAAAACATTCAGTACTTC

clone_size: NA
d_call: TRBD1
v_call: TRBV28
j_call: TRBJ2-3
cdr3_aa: CASSPRTGVTDTQYF
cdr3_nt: TGTGCCAGCAGTCCCAGGACAGGGGTCACAGATACGCAGTATTTT

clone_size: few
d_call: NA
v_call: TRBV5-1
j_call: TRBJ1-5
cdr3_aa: CASSLDSLNQPQHF
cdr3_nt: TGCGCCAGCAGCTTGGACAGTCTAAATCAGCCCCAGCATTTT

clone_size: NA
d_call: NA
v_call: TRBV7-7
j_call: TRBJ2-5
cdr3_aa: CASSPGRLQAGETQYF
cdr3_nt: TGTGCCAGCAGCCCAGGCAGGCTCCAGGCGGGCGAGACCCAGTACTTC

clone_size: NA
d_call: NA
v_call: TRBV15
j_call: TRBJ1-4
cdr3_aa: CATSRDGRGRREKLFF
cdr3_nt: TGTGCCACCAGCAGAGATGGTCGGGGGAGGAGAGAAAAACTGTTTTTT

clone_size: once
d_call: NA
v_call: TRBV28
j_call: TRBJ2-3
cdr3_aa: CASSHYRDSNTQYF
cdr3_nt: TGTGCCAGCAGTCATTACCGGGACTCAAATACGCAGTATTTT

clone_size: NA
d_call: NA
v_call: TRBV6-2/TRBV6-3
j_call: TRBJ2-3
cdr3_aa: CASSYRGRVASDTQYF
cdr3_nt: TGTGCCAGCAGTTACAGAGGGAGAGTAGCCTCCGATACGCAGTATTTT

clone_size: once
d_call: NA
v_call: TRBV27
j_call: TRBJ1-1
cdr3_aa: CASSLWGAGNTEAFF
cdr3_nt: TGTGCCAGCAGTTTATGGGGGGCCGGGAACACTGAAGCTTTCTTT

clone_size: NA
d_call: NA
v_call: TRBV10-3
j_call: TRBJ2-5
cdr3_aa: CAIRGRDGETQYF
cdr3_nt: TGTGCCATCAGGGGACGTGATGGGGAGACCCAGTACTTC

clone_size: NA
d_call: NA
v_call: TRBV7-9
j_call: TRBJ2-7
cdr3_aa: CASSGPTGRKPSYEQYF
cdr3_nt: TGTGCCAGCAGCGGGCCAACGGGACGAAAGCCCTCCTACGAGCAGTACTTC

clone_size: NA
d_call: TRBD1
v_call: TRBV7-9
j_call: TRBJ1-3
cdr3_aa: CASSPRQGEMAGNTIYF
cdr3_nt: TGTGCCAGCAGCCCCCGACAGGGCGAGATGGCAGGCAACACCATATATTTT

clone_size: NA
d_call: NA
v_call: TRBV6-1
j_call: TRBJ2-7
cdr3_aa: CASSGVAGTPPYEQYF
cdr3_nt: TGTGCCAGCAGTGGAGTAGCCGGGACACCTCCCTACGAGCAGTACTTC

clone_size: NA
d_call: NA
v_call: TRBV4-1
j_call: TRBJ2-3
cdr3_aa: CASSQEVAGATDTQYF
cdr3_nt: TGCGCCAGCAGCCAAGAGGTTGCGGGGGCCACAGATACGCAGTATTTT

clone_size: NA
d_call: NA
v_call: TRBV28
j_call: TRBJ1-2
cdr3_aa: CASRPGQVGYGYTF
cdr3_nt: TGTGCCAGCAGACCGGGACAAGTAGGCTATGGCTACACCTTC

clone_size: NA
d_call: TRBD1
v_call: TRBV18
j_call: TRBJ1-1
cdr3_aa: CASSPRAGGANTEAFF
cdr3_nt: TGTGCCAGCTCACCACGGGCAGGGGGCGCGAATACTGAAGCTTTCTTT

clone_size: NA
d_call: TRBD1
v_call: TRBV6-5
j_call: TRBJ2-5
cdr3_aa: CASIRDRAWVETQYF
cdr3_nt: TGTGCCAGCATCCGGGACAGGGCCTGGGTAGAGACCCAGTACTTC

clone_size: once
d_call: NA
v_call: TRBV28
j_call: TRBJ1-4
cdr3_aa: CASSSPGTGKKEKLFF
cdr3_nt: TGTGCCAGCAGTTCCCCAGGGACCGGAAAGAAAGAAAAACTGTTTTTT

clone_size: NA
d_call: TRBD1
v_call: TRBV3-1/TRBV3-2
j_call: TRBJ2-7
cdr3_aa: CASSQRGQGAYEQYF
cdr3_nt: TGTGCCAGCAGCCAAAGAGGACAGGGGGCCTACGAGCAGTACTTC

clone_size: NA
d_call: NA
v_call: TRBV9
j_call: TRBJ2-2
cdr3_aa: CASSLSGRDTGELFF
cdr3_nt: TGTGCCAGCAGCCTCTCAGGGCGAGACACCGGGGAGCTGTTTTTT

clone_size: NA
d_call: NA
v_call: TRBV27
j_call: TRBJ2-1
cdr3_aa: CASSPGPYNEQFF
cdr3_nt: TGTGCCAGCAGTCCCGGACCCTACAATGAGCAGTTCTTC

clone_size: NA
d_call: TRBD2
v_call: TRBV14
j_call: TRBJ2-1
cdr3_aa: CASSKQGRGAYNEQFF
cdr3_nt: TGTGCCAGCAGCAAACAAGGGCGGGGGGCCTACAATGAGCAGTTCTTC

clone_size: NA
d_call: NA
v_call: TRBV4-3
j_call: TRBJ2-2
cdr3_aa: CASSQYLTQGRGGNTGELFF
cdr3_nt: TGCGCCAGCAGCCAGTACCTGACACAAGGTCGAGGGGGGAACACCGGGGAACTGTTTTTT

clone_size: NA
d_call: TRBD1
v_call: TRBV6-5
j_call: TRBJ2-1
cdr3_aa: CASSYEGTGDNEQFF
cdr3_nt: TGTGCCAGCAGTTACGAAGGGACAGGGGACAATGAGCAGTTCTTC

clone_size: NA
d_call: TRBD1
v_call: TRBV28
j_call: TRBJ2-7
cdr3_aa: CASSPGQGAYEQYF
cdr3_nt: TGTGCCAGCAGCCCGGGACAGGGGGCCTACGAGCAGTACTTC

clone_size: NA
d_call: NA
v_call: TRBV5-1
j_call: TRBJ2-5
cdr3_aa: CASSAAPGIQETQYF
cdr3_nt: TGCGCCAGCAGCGCCGCACCGGGGATCCAAGAGACCCAGTACTTC

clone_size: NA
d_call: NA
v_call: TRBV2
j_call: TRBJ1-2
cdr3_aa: CASRGFYGYTF
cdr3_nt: TGTGCCAGCAGGGGATTTTATGGCTACACCTTC

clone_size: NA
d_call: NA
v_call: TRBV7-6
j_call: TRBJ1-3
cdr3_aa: CASSLERLSSGNTIYF
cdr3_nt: TGTGCCAGCAGCTTAGAACGGTTAAGCTCTGGAAACACCATATATTTT

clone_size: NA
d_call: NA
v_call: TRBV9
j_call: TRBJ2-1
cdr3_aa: CASSPDGVSYNEQFF
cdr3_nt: TGTGCCAGCAGCCCGGACGGGGTGAGCTACAATGAGCAGTTCTTC

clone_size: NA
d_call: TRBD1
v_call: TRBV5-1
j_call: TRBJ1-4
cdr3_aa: CASSSRDRGEKLFF
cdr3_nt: TGCGCCAGCAGCTCCCGGGACAGGGGAGAAAAACTGTTTTTT

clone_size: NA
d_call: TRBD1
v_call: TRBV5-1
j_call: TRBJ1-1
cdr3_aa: CASSRTGETMNTEAFF
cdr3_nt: TGCGCCAGCAGCCGGACAGGGGAGACTATGAACACTGAAGCTTTCTTT

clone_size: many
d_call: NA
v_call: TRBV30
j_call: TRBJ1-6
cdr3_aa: CAWSVLAGHSPLHF
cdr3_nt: TGTGCCTGGAGTGTATTGGCAGGCCACTCACCCCTCCACTTT

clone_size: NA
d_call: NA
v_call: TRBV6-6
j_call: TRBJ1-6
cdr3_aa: CATRGSGNVSPLHF
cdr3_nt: TGTGCCACCCGCGGGAGTGGGAACGTTTCACCCCTCCACTTT

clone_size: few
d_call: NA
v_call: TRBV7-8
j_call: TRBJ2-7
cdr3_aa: CASTLQAGAYEQYF
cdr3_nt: TGTGCCAGCACCTTGCAGGCTGGGGCTTACGAGCAGTACTTC